This T cell receptor beta chain was profiled in a study of cytomegalovirus exposure and HLA in healthy donors. The PCR had 60 Vbeta and 13 Jbeta primers. Measured with immunoSEQ multiplex PCR; TCRdb has only the in-frame clones, and not every one. The repertoire holds about 160,000 clones, roughly 80% seen once, with about 1.3% in the top ten. The CDR3 totals 15 residues. Between the trimmed V and J ends, which lost 0 bases and 5 bases, there was a span of 14 bases. Germline CDR1 and CDR2: SGHRS and YFSETQ. Study-level findings and limits: TCR beta chains numbering 150 to 200 were designated cytomegalovirus-associated. Exclusion as indistinguishable affected some V segments, including TRBV6-2 and TRBV6-3.

Concerning this clone itself: Antigen unknown.

The chain couples TRBV5-1 to TRBJ1-1; D is unclear. What was sequenced was PBMCs. This TCR came from a man aged 25 to 40 in good health and CMV-seronegative. The CDR3 protein is CASSLVPAGGTEAFF. CDR3 in DNA: TGCGCCAGCAGCTTGGTTCCGGCGGGTGGGACTGAAGCTTTCTTT.